The 6 T cell receptor beta chains below come from one sample, sequenced in a study of T-cell reconstitution after alpha-beta-depleted transplantation in children. Researchers prepared the TCRbeta library using unique molecular identifiers, the study reports. Each CDR3 protein gets one entry after TCRdb re-called the PCR reads with MiXCR. Here the sample spans 250,000 to 400,000 distinct CDR3 sequences, more than 20% being singletons. The specimen was PBMCs, mostly from graft donor cells, collected 180 days after TCRalphabeta/CD19-depleted stem cell transplant. The receptors originated from a male patient younger than 18 who had a stem cell transplant for acute lymphoblastic leukemia, so the T cells may come from the graft donor.

This clonotype has just a few counts. The chain joins TRBV20-1 to TRBJ2-1; D unresolved. The V end lost 0 bases, the J end lost 0 bases, and 12 bases lay between the germline ends. From germline, CDR1 is DFQATT and CDR2 SNEGSKA (reference sequence). The CDR3 covers 16 residues. CDR3 nucleotides: TGCAGTGCTAGAGATATGTACGGATTCTCCTACAATGAGCAGTTCTTC. Translated: CSARDMYGFSYNEQFF.

There are a few counts of this clonotype. The V gene is TRBV21-1, the J gene TRBJ1-5; TRBD1 reflects the table's D call only, with no check against the DNA. TRBV21-1 constitutes a pseudogene. The CDR3 has 17 amino acids. The CDR3 bases are TGTGCCAGCAGCAAAGCGGTAAGGGGGCAGGTCAATCAGCCCCAGCATTTT. Its translation: CASSKAVRGQVNQPQHF.

This clonotype appeared a few times. CDR3 region: CAISESGGGPYEQYF. The CDR3 coding sequence is TGTGCCATCAGTGAGTCAGGGGGTGGGCCCTACGAGCAGTACTTC. The rearrangement uses TRBV10-3 and TRBJ2-7; tentative D call: TRBD1 (6 bases). CDR3 length: 15 amino acids. Germline CDR1 ENHRY, CDR2 SYGVKD. Deletions cut 0 bases from V and 2 bases from J, with 11 bases between.

The chain recombines TRBV14 with TRBJ2-7; D uncertain. This CDR3 comprises 14 residues. The germline V gene has CDR1 SGHDN and CDR2 FVKESK. V was pared by 0 bases and J by 3 bases, with 9 bases between. CDR3 nucleotide sequence: TGTGCCAGCAGCCAAGATTTAGAGAGCTACGAGCAGTACTTC. Translation: CASSQDLESYEQYF. The full variable domain, rest sourced from reference TRBV14 and TRBJ2-7, is EAGVTQFPSHSVIEKGQTVTLRCDPISGHDNLYWYRRVMGKEIKFLLHFVKESKQDESGMPNNRFLAERTGGTYSTLKVQPAELEDSGVYFCASSQDLESYEQYFGPGTRLTVT.

The DNA of the CDR3 is TGCAGTGCTAGAGATTGGACTAGCGGACTCTACAATGAGCAGTTCTTC. This translates into CSARDWTSGLYNEQFF. This chain uses TRBV20-1 with TRBJ2-1; 10 bases fit TRBD2. The CDR3 runs 16 residues. CDR1 and CDR2 from the germline V gene are DFQATT and SNEGSKA (reference sequence). After removal of 0 bases from V and 3 bases from J, the junction contained 5 bases not matched to a gene.

The genes are TRBV11-2 and TRBJ2-1; weak D call: TRBD2 (5 bases). The V end lost 5 bases, the J end lost 5 bases, and 16 bases lay between the germline ends. Looked up from germline, CDR1 is SGHAT and CDR2 is FQNNGV. This CDR3 is built from 15 residues. CDR3: CASSPRAGSNNEQFF. CDR3 sequence (DNA): TGTGCCAGCAGCCCCCGGGCGGGTTCTAACAATGAGCAGTTCTTC.